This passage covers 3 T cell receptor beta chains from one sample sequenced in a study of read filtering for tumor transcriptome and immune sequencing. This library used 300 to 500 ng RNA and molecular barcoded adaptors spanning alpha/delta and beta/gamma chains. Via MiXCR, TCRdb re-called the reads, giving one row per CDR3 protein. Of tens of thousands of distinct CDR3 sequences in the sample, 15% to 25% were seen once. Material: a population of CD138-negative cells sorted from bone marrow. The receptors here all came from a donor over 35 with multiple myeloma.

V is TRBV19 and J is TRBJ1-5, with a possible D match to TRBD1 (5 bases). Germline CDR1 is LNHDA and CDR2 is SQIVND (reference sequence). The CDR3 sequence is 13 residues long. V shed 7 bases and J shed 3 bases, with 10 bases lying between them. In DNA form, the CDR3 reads TGTGCCAGTACCTGGGGCTACAATCAGCCCCAGCATTTT. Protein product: CASTWGYNQPQHF.

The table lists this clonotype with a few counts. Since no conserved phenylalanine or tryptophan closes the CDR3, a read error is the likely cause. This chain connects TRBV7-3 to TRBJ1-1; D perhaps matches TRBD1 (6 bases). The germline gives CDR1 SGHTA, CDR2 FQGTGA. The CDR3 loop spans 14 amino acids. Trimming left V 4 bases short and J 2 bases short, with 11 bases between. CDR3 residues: CASSSSGTNTEAFL. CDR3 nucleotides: TGTGCCAGCAGCTCATCCGGGACAAACACTGAAGCTTTCCTT.

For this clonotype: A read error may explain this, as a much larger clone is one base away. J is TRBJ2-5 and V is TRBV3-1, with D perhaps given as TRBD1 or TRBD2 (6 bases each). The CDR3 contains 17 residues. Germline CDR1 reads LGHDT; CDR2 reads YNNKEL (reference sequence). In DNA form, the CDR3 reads TGTGCCAGCAGCCTCATGGGGGGCAAGAGCCCGCAAGAGACCCAGTGCTTC. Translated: CASSLMGGKSPQETQCF.